A single sample is the source of the 17 T cell receptor beta chains below, sequenced in a study of response to subunit inactivated influenza vaccine. TCRdb re-called the RT-PCR reads with MiXCR, one entry per CDR3 protein. The sample has more than 450,000 distinct CDR3 sequences, around 8% seen once. The sample in question was PBMCs from blood, obtained 23 to 25 months after vaccination. These receptors came from a man aged 45-69 years who received an inactivated influenza vaccine.

This clonotype was seen ten or more times. This rearrangement joins TRBV5-1 to TRBJ2-3; D ambiguous. There are 13 residues in the CDR3. In germline, CDR1 is SGHRS, CDR2 YFSETQ. V was pared by 7 bases and J by 5 bases, with 14 bases between. The CDR3 region has the DNA TGCGCCAGCGCCTCGACAACCCAAGATACGCAGTATTTT. As protein: CASASTTQDTQYF.

This clonotype was counted only a few times. The V gene is TRBV7-2, the J gene TRBJ2-1; the D gene is possibly TRBD2 (5 bases). Germline CDR1 and CDR2: SGHTA and FQGNSA. The CDR3 is made up of 15 amino acids. Deletions cut 5 bases from V and 5 bases from J, with 16 bases between. DNA of the CDR3: TGTGCCAGCAGCGCGGGCAGTCATAGAAACAATGAGCAGTTCTTC. Translating gives CASSAGSHRNNEQFF.

This clonotype appeared many times. V is TRBV9 and J is TRBJ1-2; a possible D gene is TRBD1 (6 bases). The CDR3 length is 14 residues. V dropped 2 bases and J dropped 1 base, with 9 bases sitting between them. Looked up from germline, CDR1 is SGDLS and CDR2 is YYNGEE. Here the CDR3 reads CASSVGQSNYGYTF. The DNA of the CDR3 is TGTGCCAGCAGCGTTGGACAGAGTAACTATGGCTACACCTTC.

This clonotype was detected only a few times. This chain uses TRBV27 with TRBJ2-3; perhaps TRBD1 as D (5 bases). The CDR3 extends over 15 amino acids. Germline loops: CDR1 MNHEY, CDR2 SMNVEV (reference sequence). V was cut by 5 bases and J by 6 bases, with 18 bases left in between. This CDR3 is CASSRLGPAADTQYF. DNA of the CDR3: TGTGCCAGCAGTAGATTGGGGCCGGCTGCCGATACGCAGTATTTT.

Ten or more counts support this clonotype. The chain combines TRBV20-1 with TRBJ2-5, with 12 nucleotides matching TRBD2. The germline V gene has CDR1 DFQATT and CDR2 SNEGSKA (reference sequence). The CDR3 runs to 14 residues. Trimming removed 6 bases from V and 4 bases from J; junction bases left unmatched: 6. CDR3 in amino acids: CSASLAGGPETQYF. The CDR3 nucleotides read TGCAGTGCCTCTCTAGCGGGAGGGCCAGAGACCCAGTACTTC.

This clonotype was seen only a few times. The chain carries TRBV10-3 and TRBJ1-1, with unresolved D. This CDR3 contains 11 residues. Trimming took off 4 bases at V and 7 bases at J, with 7 bases between the two ends. Per germline, CDR1 ENHRY and CDR2 SYGVKD. CDR3 bases: TGTGCCATCAGTGGGAGCCTTGAAGCTTTCTTT. Residues: CAISGSLEAFF.

This clonotype came up many times. Compared with germline, one end of the junction differs, possibly owing to a read error. The chain couples TRBV7-2 to TRBJ2-3; 7 nucleotides align to TRBD1. Germline V gene lookup returns CDR1 SGHTA and CDR2 FQGNSA. The CDR3 sequence is 14 residues long. CDR3 nucleotide sequence: TGTGCCAGCACCTTACAGGGGTTGACAGATACGCAGTATTTT. Encoded protein: CASTLQGLTDTQYF.

The chain employs TRBV9 and TRBJ2-1, with a weak D call TRBD1 (6 bases). Deletions cut 3 bases from V and 7 bases from J, with 20 bases between. The CDR3 sequence is 16 residues long. CDR1 and CDR2 from the germline V gene are SGDLS and YYNGEE. CDR3 sequence: CASSENRAPNKNEQFF. As DNA, the CDR3 is TGTGCCAGCAGCGAAAACAGGGCCCCAAACAAGAATGAGCAGTTCTTC.

This clonotype was observed a few times. V usage is TRBV7-7 and J usage is TRBJ2-5; 8 positions agree with TRBD1. Germline V lookup: CDR1 SSHAT, CDR2 FNYEAQ (reference sequence). This CDR3 comprises 13 residues. V shed 8 bases and J 2 bases; nucleotides not matched to a gene: 4. CDR3 in DNA: TGTGCCAGCGGGCGGGACAGGCAAGAGACCCAGTACTTC. The encoded protein is CASGRDRQETQYF.

This clonotype was observed a handful of times. V is TRBV6-1 and J is TRBJ2-3; 7 nucleotides match TRBD1. The CDR3 loop spans 14 amino acids. Germline V gene lookup returns CDR1 MNHNS and CDR2 SASEGT. Germline trimming cut 8 bases from V and 3 bases from J; bases unmatched to any gene: 8. The DNA of the CDR3 is TGTGCCAGCGGACAGACAGGGAAGACAGATACGCAGTATTTT. This gives the protein CASGQTGKTDTQYF.

This clonotype was detected many times. This chain joins TRBV12-3 or TRBV12-4 and TRBJ2-1; D is tentatively TRBD1 or TRBD2 (5 bases each). The CDR3 runs 12 residues. V lost 5 bases to trimming and J lost 5 bases, with 7 bases between them. CDR3 residues: CASSGTNNEQFF. In DNA form, the CDR3 reads TGTGCCAGCAGTGGGACCAACAATGAGCAGTTCTTC.

This rearrangement joins TRBV5-1 to TRBJ2-7; TRBD1 aligns across 8 bases. J gave up 3 bases and V 2 bases, and 7 bases lay outside the gene matches. Germline V gives CDR1 SGHRS, CDR2 YFSETQ. The CDR3 is 15 residues long. The CDR3 here is CASSFGGQGVYEQYF. In DNA form, the CDR3 reads TGCGCCAGCAGCTTCGGCGGACAGGGAGTCTACGAGCAGTACTTC.

V and J are TRBV6-1 and TRBJ2-4; D uncertain. V lost 5 bases, J lost 3 bases, and 17 bases lay in between. The length of the CDR3 is 16 residues. CDR1 MNHNS and CDR2 SASEGT come from the germline V gene. CDR3 nucleotide sequence: TGTGCCAGCAGTCCCCAGACACTCGCAAACAAAAACATTCAGTACTTC. Protein product: CASSPQTLANKNIQYF.

This clonotype was recorded many times. The chain is built from TRBV10-3 and TRBJ1-2, with 8 bases lining up with TRBD1. V lost 6 bases, J lost 1 base, and 7 bases stayed unmatched. The CDR3 length is 15 residues. Germline V gene data show CDR1 as ENHRY and CDR2 as SYGVKD. CDR3 protein: CAISIQTGVNYGYTF. The CDR3 nucleotides are TGTGCCATCAGCATTCAGACAGGGGTTAACTATGGCTACACCTTC.

The chain joins TRBV11-2 to TRBJ2-7; 7 bases agree with TRBD1. Germline V gene lookup returns CDR1 SGHAT and CDR2 FQNNGV. The junction had 7 bases not matched to a gene; V was cut back by 6 bases and J by 5 bases. The CDR3 spans 13 residues. CDR3 amino acids: CASRRQGSNEQYF. The CDR3 DNA reads as TGTGCCAGCAGGAGACAGGGAAGTAACGAGCAGTACTTC.

This clonotype came up many times. This sequence joins TRBV29-1 and TRBJ2-3; weak D call: TRBD2 (5 bases). V lost 2 bases to trimming and J lost 2 bases, with 14 bases between them. This CDR3 contains 15 residues. Germline V CDR1 and CDR2: SQVTM, ANQGSEA. CDR3 nucleotides: TGCAGCGTTGAATCGACCCCTCGGGACACAGATACGCAGTATTTT. This encodes CSVESTPRDTDTQYF.

The V gene is TRBV14, the J gene TRBJ1-1; TRBD1 is a possible D gene (6 bases). With 7 bases removed from V and 1 base from J, the gap between germline ends came to 19 bases. Germline V gene data show CDR1 as SGHDN and CDR2 as FVKESK. This CDR3 is built from 16 residues. CDR3 DNA: TGTGCCAGCAAAGGGGGTAGGAACACTCAGAACACTGAAGCTTTCTTT. Translation gives CASKGGRNTQNTEAFF.